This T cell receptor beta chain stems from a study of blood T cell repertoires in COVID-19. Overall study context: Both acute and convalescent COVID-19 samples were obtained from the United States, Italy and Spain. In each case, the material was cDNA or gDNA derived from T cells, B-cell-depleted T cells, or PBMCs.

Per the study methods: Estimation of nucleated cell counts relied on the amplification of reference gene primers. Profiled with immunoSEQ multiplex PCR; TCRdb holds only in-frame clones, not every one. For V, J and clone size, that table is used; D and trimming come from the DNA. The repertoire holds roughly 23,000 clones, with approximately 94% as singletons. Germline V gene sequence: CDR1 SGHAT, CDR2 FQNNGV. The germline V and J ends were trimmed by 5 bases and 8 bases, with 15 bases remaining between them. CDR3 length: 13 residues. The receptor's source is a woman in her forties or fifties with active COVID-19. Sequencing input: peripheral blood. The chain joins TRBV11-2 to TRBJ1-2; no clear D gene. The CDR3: CASSPRRGGGYTF. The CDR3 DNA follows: TGTGCCAGCAGCCCCAGACGGGGAGGGGGCTACACCTTC.